The 22 T cell receptor beta chains reported below all come from one sample, sequenced in a study of cytomegalovirus exposure and HLA in healthy donors. The PCR had 60 Vbeta and 13 Jbeta primers. TCRdb keeps only in-frame clones here, not all; method: immunoSEQ multiplex PCR. The sample contains approximately 93,000 clones, approximately 69% of which appear only once. The specimen was PBMCs. Receptor source: a boy younger than 18 in good health and CMV-seropositive.

The chain recombines TRBV6-6 with TRBJ2-3; maybe TRBD2 (7 bases). This CDR3 region has 16 residues. From germline, CDR1 is MNHNY and CDR2 SVGAGI (reference sequence). Deletions cut 2 bases from V and 3 bases from J, with 15 bases between. Here the CDR3 reads CASSYGLGGATDTQYF. The CDR3 DNA reads TGTGCCAGCAGTTACGGTCTAGGGGGGGCGACAGATACGCAGTATTTT.

The V call is TRBV6-5, the J call TRBJ2-2; D ambiguous. V lost 5 bases and J lost 6, with 10 bases in between. In germline, CDR1 is MNHEY, CDR2 SVGAGI. CDR3 length equals 13 residues. Written as DNA, the CDR3 is TGTGCCAGCAGTCCTTTTTTCCCCGGGGAGCTGTTTTTT. It specifies CASSPFFPGELFF.

The chain couples TRBV4-1 to TRBJ2-1, with 12 bases identical to TRBD2. Trimming at V came to 1 base and at J to 9 bases, leaving 1 base not matched to a gene. CDR3 length: 14 amino acids. Germline V gene data show CDR1 as MGHRA and CDR2 as YSYEKL. CDR3 loop: CASSQALAGGEQFF. Here the CDR3 DNA reads TGCGCCAGCAGCCAAGCACTAGCGGGGGGTGAGCAGTTCTTC.

The chain uses TRBV10-2 and TRBJ2-7, with 7 bases lining up with TRBD1. After removal of 4 bases from V and 1 base from J, the junction contained 4 bases not matched to a gene. Germline CDR1 reads WSHSY; CDR2 reads SAAADI. The CDR3 is 14 amino acids. The CDR3: CASSVTGSSYEQYF. The DNA of the CDR3 is TGCGCCAGCAGTGTGACAGGGAGTTCCTACGAGCAGTACTTC.

The V gene is TRBV9, the J gene TRBJ2-7; D not certain. CDR3 length: 14 residues. With 3 bases removed from V and 6 bases from J, the gap between germline ends came to 16 bases. Germline V gives CDR1 SGDLS, CDR2 YYNGEE. CDR3: CASSAQSKTGEQYF. DNA of the CDR3: TGTGCCAGCAGCGCACAATCTAAGACGGGCGAGCAGTACTTC.

This clone was detected only a few times. This chain uses TRBV7-6 with TRBJ1-6; D not resolved. This CDR3 is built from 15 residues. Trimming stripped 1 base from V and 5 bases from J, with 9 bases between. CDR1 and CDR2 (germline): SGHVS, FNYEAQ. The CDR3 region has the DNA TGTGCCAGCAGCTTAGTGGCAGGAAATAATTCACCCCTCCACTTT. It codes for CASSLVAGNNSPLHF.

CDR3 region: CASSPTGGSGEQYF. The CDR3 bases are TGTGCCAGCTCACCGACAGGGGGCTCGGGCGAGCAGTACTTC. V and J are TRBV18 and TRBJ2-7, with 10 nucleotides matching TRBD1. V shed 3 bases and J 6 bases; nucleotides not matched to a gene: 5. The CDR3 contains 14 residues. CDR1 and CDR2 (germline): KGHSH, LQKENI. The variable domain in full, with the rest retrieved from reference TRBV18 and TRBJ2-7, is NAGVMQNPRHLVRRRGQEARLRCSPMKGHSHVYWYRQLPEEGLKFMVYLQKENIIDESGMPKERFSAEFPKEGPSILRIQQVVRGDSAAYFCASSPTGGSGEQYFGPGTRLTVT.

The CDR3: CASSFNRGSYEQYF. The CDR3 region has the DNA TGTGCCAGCAGCTTTAACAGGGGATCCTACGAGCAGTACTTC. V gene TRBV7-2 combines with J gene TRBJ2-7, with 7 positions matching TRBD1. This CDR3 contains 14 residues. CDR1 is SGHTA, CDR2 FQGNSA, per germline. V shed 3 bases and J 1 base; nucleotides not matched to a gene: 3.

The J gene is TRBJ2-3, the V gene TRBV7-9; D not certain. Germline loops: CDR1 SEHNR, CDR2 FQNEAQ (reference sequence). This CDR3 is 14 amino acids long. V lost 1 base to trimming and J lost 4 bases, with 9 bases between them. The CDR3 DNA reads as TGTGCCAGCAGCTTAGAGAAGCGCGCAGATACGCAGTATTTT. Residues: CASSLEKRADTQYF. Full variable domain (outside the CDR3, taken from reference TRBV7-9 and TRBJ2-3): DTGVSQNPRHKITKRGQNVTFRCDPISEHNRLYWYRQTLGQGPEFLTYFQNEAQLEKSRLLSDRFSAERPKGSFSTLEIQRTEQGDSAMYLCASSLEKRADTQYFGPGTRLTVL.

The chain couples TRBV7-6 to TRBJ2-7; TRBD2 matches at 9 bases. J lost 2 bases, V lost 2 bases, and 4 bases had no gene match. Germline V gene lookup returns CDR1 SGHVS and CDR2 FNYEAQ. This CDR3 is built from 15 residues. The CDR3 DNA follows: TGTGCCAGCAGCTTAATGCGGGAGGGACCCTACGAGCAGTACTTC. As protein: CASSLMREGPYEQYF.

CDR3 protein: CASSELGAGQSPLHF. DNA of the CDR3: TGTGCCAGCAGTGAATTGGGGGCAGGTCAGTCACCCCTCCACTTT. The V and J genes are TRBV2 and TRBJ1-6, with a possible D match to TRBD1 (6 bases). There are 15 residues in the CDR3. The V and J ends lost 2 bases and 10 bases respectively, with 15 bases between them. In germline, CDR1 is SNHLY, CDR2 FYNNEI.

This chain links TRBV6-6 with TRBJ1-1; TRBD1 agrees at 8 bases. CDR3 size: 12 residues. Germline V lookup: CDR1 MNHNY, CDR2 SVGAGI (reference sequence). J was trimmed by 8 bases and V by 5 bases; bases with no gene match: 4. The CDR3 loop is CASSRQGREAFF. CDR3 DNA: TGTGCCAGCAGTAGACAGGGGAGGGAAGCTTTCTTT.

At least ten counts were recorded for this clone. CDR3 sequence reads: CASSLGHGGNTIYF. The CDR3 DNA is TGTGCCAGCAGCTTGGGGCACGGAGGAAACACCATATATTTT. This chain joins TRBV7-8 and TRBJ1-3; tentative D call: TRBD1 (5 bases). This CDR3 is built from 14 residues. V lost 3 bases and J lost 4, with 10 bases in between. Germline CDR1 is SGHVS and CDR2 is FQNEAQ.

This chain links TRBV4-3 with TRBJ1-5; 8 bases align to TRBD1. This CDR3 has 16 amino acids. After removal of 0 bases from V and 6 bases from J, the junction contained 7 bases not matched to a gene. Germline V gene lookup returns CDR1 LGHNA and CDR2 YSLEER. Here the CDR3 DNA reads TGCGCCAGCAGCCAAGATCAGACAGGGGCAGGTCAGCCCCAGCATTTT. Amino acids: CASSQDQTGAGQPQHF.

J is TRBJ2-3 and V is TRBV6-5, with 11 bases aligning to TRBD2. Germline CDR1 and CDR2: MNHEY and SVGAGI. This CDR3 contains 16 residues. Trimming cost V 6 bases and J 1 base; bases outside gene matches: 6. The CDR3 reads CASSYPLAGGTDTQYF. The DNA of the CDR3 is TGTGCCAGCAGCTACCCACTAGCGGGGGGCACAGATACGCAGTATTTT.

This clone was detected only a few times. The chain is built from TRBV9 and TRBJ1-2; TRBD1 matches at 10 bases. Trimming took 4 bases from V and 5 from J; bases not matched to a gene: 2. Per the germline V gene, CDR1 is SGDLS and CDR2 is YYNGEE. The CDR3 covers 13 residues. The DNA of the CDR3 is TGTGCCAGCAGCCGGGACAGGGGTTATGGCTACACCTTC. It is translated as CASSRDRGYGYTF.

The rearrangement uses TRBV2 and TRBJ2-6; TRBD2 is a possible D gene (6 bases). This CDR3 is 18 amino acids long. The germline V and J ends were trimmed by 9 bases and 0 bases, with 21 bases remaining between them. Per the germline V gene, CDR1 is SNHLY and CDR2 is FYNNEI. The CDR3 DNA reads as TGTGCCAGAGACGCCTGGGAGGATATAATCTCTGGGGCCAACGTCCTGACTTTC. Its translation is CARDAWEDIISGANVLTF.

The chain is built from TRBV4-2 and TRBJ1-4; D uncertain. V was pared by 0 bases and J by 4 bases, with 12 bases between. Germline V lookup: CDR1 LGHNA, CDR2 YNFKEQ. CDR3 length equals 16 residues. The CDR3 coding sequence is TGTGCCAGCAGCCAAGATCGATCACGGAGTAATGAAAAACTGTTTTTT. This translates into CASSQDRSRSNEKLFF.

Details on this clone: The same CDR3 also results from other DNA sequences found in this sample. The chain recombines TRBV27 with TRBJ2-7; 13 bases map to TRBD2. With 5 bases clipped from V and 4 bases from J, the junction kept 2 bases outside the gene matches. Germline V lookup: CDR1 MNHEY, CDR2 SMNVEV (reference sequence). This CDR3 region has 14 residues. The CDR3 sequence: CASSRTSGSYEQYF. The CDR3 nucleotides are TGTGCCAGCAGTCGGACTAGCGGGAGTTACGAGCAGTACTTC.

J is TRBJ2-1 and V is TRBV18; D unresolved. V was trimmed by 6 bases and J by 3 bases, leaving 3 bases between them. The length of the CDR3 is 11 residues. The germline V gene has CDR1 KGHSH and CDR2 LQKENI. The CDR3 loop is CASSVYNEQFF. In DNA, the CDR3 is TGTGCCAGCTCCGTCTACAATGAGCAGTTCTTC.

The chain has TRBV6-1 and TRBJ1-4; 8 bases are shared with TRBD1. The CDR3 covers 14 residues. The V gene's germline CDR1 is MNHNS and CDR2 SASEGT. The V gene end was trimmed by 4 bases and the J gene end by 11 bases; junction bases not matched to a gene: 9. As DNA, the CDR3 is TGTGCCAGCAGTGCGGACAGGGCGGTGAGCAAACTGTTTTTT. This sequence encodes CASSADRAVSKLFF.

There are a few counts of this clone. This chain links TRBV5-6 with TRBJ1-5, with D hard to call. The germline V gene has CDR1 SGHDT and CDR2 YYEEEE. V was pared by 4 bases and J by 3 bases, with 14 bases between. The CDR3 is made up of 15 amino acids. CDR3 DNA sequence: TGTGCCAGCAGCGACGCTGGGCTGTCCAATCAGCCCCAGCATTTT. Amino acids: CASSDAGLSNQPQHF.